This T cell receptor (beta chain) was sequenced for a study of cytomegalovirus exposure and HLA in healthy donors (dated by TCRdb to about 2017). With respect to the entire study: According to a later analysis, one platform produced both the roughly 110 validation repertoires and the roughly 640 repertoires of the first cohort. To predict cytomegalovirus infection status, the study combined high-throughput TCR immunosequencing, statistical association of individual TCRs with disease status, and machine learning. In addition to the first cohort of around 670 subjects, a separate validation cohort of 120 different subjects was used. The study was designed to test whether signatures of past pathogen exposure could be identified by cataloging public T cell receptors. What the authors observed across the whole study: The authors suggested that the approach could potentially be extended to other disease states and immunological phenotypes. A later analysis had no HLA typing for the validation cohort, so co-occurrence there was scored across all 130 or so repertoires. In vitro tests confirmed that a few of the cytomegalovirus-associated TCR beta chains recognize cytomegalovirus antigens. The study listed 164 TCR beta chains as associated with cytomegalovirus. A later analysis found that TCRs clustered in the first cohort also tended to co-occur in the 95 to 150 validation repertoires, with approximately 94% of cluster scores above 0. Cytomegalovirus status was reported to be diagnosed by the classifier with high specificity and sensitivity in both the original and validation cohorts. While some public TCRs were present in many individuals, most TCR sequences turned up only very rarely across donors.

As for this clone: The clone's antigen remains unknown. Nothing much larger sits one base from this clone, and base qualities are not available.

From the cysteine through the phenylalanine, the CDR3 covers 13 amino acids. The kept DNA is CDR3 alone, 39 bases in frame from the first base. The germline V gene yields SGHTA for CDR1 and FQGNSA for CDR2. V is shortened by 6 bases, J by 8 bases, and the region joining them spans 13 bases. The donors belonged to the validation cohort of around 110 subjects, which was separate from the 666-subject first cohort. Receptor libraries were prepared by the immunoSEQ multiplex PCR assay. In the original analysis: A statistical classification framework was built for diagnosing cytomegalovirus status from the catalog of TCR beta chain sequences. TCRdb took this table from immuneACCESS and kept in-frame rearrangements with V and J called. Such tables lack part of the clones; where checked against another copy, unresolved V genes explain under half of the gap, and the rest is unexplained. The V and J calls and clone size were taken over from that table, and D and trimming were inferred from the DNA. The sample table lists tens of thousands of clones, around 90% of them with a count of one. The ten top clones hold 3.5% to 4% of the sample.

The chain links TRBV7-2 with TRBJ1-4; a tentative D match to TRBD1 spans 6 bases. The TCR comes from a woman between 18 and 29 years old in good health and CMV-seropositive. Input material: PBMCs. Here the CDR3 is given as CASRNGQYEKLFF. Read as DNA, the sequence is TGTGCCAGCAGGAATGGACAGTACGAAAAACTGTTTTTT.